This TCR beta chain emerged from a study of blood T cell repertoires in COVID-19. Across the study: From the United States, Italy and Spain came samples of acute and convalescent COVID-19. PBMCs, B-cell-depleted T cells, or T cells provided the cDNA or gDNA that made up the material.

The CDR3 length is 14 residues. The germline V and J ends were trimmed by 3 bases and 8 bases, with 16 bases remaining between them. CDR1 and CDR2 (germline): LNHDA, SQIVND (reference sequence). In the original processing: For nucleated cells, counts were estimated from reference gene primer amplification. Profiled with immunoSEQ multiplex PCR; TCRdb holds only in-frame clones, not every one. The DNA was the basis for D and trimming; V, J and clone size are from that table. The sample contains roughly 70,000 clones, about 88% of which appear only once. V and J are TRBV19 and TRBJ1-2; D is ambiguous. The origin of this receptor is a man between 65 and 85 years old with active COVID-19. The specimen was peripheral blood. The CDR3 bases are TGTGCCAGTAGTATGGCCCCTCGGAGTCGAGGCTACACCTTC. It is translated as CASSMAPRSRGYTF.